A single sample is the source of the 14 T cell receptor beta chains below, sequenced in a study of cytomegalovirus exposure and HLA in healthy donors. The PCR was carried out with 60 Vbeta primers and 13 Jbeta primers. Libraries were prepared by immunoSEQ multiplex PCR; TCRdb keeps only in-frame clonotypes and omits some of them. The data hold about 93,000 clones, with about 66% observed a single time. The sample taken for sequencing was PBMCs. The receptors were sampled from a boy aged 10-17 years in good health and CMV-seropositive.

V and J are TRBV6-5 and TRBJ1-1, with D tentatively TRBD1 (6 bases). The length of the CDR3 is 14 residues. Looked up from germline, CDR1 is MNHEY and CDR2 is SVGAGI. V was cut by 9 bases and J by 4 bases, with 18 bases left in between. CDR3 amino acids: CASRTELKRTEAFF. As DNA, the CDR3 is TGTGCCAGTAGGACAGAACTAAAGCGCACTGAAGCTTTCTTT.

V gene TRBV19 combines with J gene TRBJ1-1; D might be TRBD1 (5 bases). V dropped 5 bases and J dropped 2 bases, with 12 bases sitting between them. CDR3 size: 14 residues. Germline lookup yields CDR1 LNHDA and CDR2 SQIVND (reference sequence). The CDR3 DNA sequence: TGTGCCAGTAGTCCCATAACAGGTAACACTGAAGCTTTCTTT. Translated: CASSPITGNTEAFF.

The V gene is TRBV6-1, the J gene TRBJ2-3; D might be TRBD2 (6 bases). The V and J ends lost 1 base and 2 bases respectively, with 10 bases between them. Per germline, CDR1 MNHNS and CDR2 SASEGT. The CDR3 consists of 15 residues. The CDR3 is CASSEVAGNTDTQYF. CDR3 DNA sequence: TGTGCCAGCAGTGAAGTGGCGGGGAACACAGATACGCAGTATTTT.

The CDR3 DNA is TGCGCCAGCAGCCAACAGACCCCAGGACAGGGAGTTAGAGGCTACACCTTC. The encoded protein is CASSQQTPGQGVRGYTF. V usage is TRBV4-3 and J usage is TRBJ1-2, with TRBD1 identical over 8 bases. Losses at the gene ends were 2 bases for V and 8 bases for J; bases not matched to a gene: 16. This CDR3 is built from 17 residues. Germline loops: CDR1 LGHNA, CDR2 YSLEER.

This chain links TRBV5-6 with TRBJ2-5; 7 bases map to TRBD2. The ends lost 1 base at V and 6 bases at J; junction bases unmatched: 3. This CDR3 contains 13 residues. Germline V gene lookup returns CDR1 SGHDT and CDR2 YYEEEE. CDR3 nucleotide sequence: TGTGCCAGCAGCTTGACGGGGGGACAGACCCAGTACTTC. It is translated as CASSLTGGQTQYF.

This sequence joins TRBV30 and TRBJ2-7; no clear D. The V and J ends lost 1 base and 2 bases respectively, with 12 bases between them. The CDR3 loop spans 14 amino acids. Germline V gene sequence: CDR1 GTSNPN, CDR2 SVGIG (reference sequence). The CDR3 protein is CAWSDAQATYEQYF. In DNA form, the CDR3 reads TGTGCCTGGAGTGATGCGCAGGCAACCTACGAGCAGTACTTC. The full variable domain, in which reference TRBV30 and TRBJ2-7 provide the parts outside the CDR3, is SQTIHQWPATLVQPVGSPLSLECTVEGTSNPNLYWYRQAAGRGLQLLFYSVGIGQISSEVPQNLSASRPQDRQFILSSKKLLLSDSGFYLCAWSDAQATYEQYFGPGTRLTVT.

The gene calls are TRBV19 and TRBJ1-5; D uncertain. Germline V gene lookup returns CDR1 LNHDA and CDR2 SQIVND (reference sequence). CDR3 length: 13 amino acids. Trimming left V 0 bases short and J 5 bases short, with 5 bases between. In DNA form, the CDR3 reads TGTGCCAGTAGTATAGAACGGGATCAGCCCCAGCATTTT. Amino acid sequence: CASSIERDQPQHF.

The rearrangement links TRBV7-9 to TRBJ1-1; tentative D call: TRBD1 (6 bases). The CDR3 extends over 16 amino acids. Per germline, CDR1 SEHNR and CDR2 FQNEAQ (reference sequence). V was pared by 2 bases and J by 5 bases, with 18 bases between. The CDR3 sequence is CASSLRSDRRRTEAFF. In nucleotides, the CDR3 is TGTGCCAGCAGCTTACGCTCTGACAGGAGAAGGACTGAAGCTTTCTTT.

The chain uses TRBV7-9 and TRBJ2-1; 9 bases map to TRBD2. CDR3 size: 16 residues. The V segment lost 3 bases and the J segment 6 bases; nucleotides outside the gene matches: 9. Germline CDR1 is SEHNR and CDR2 is FQNEAQ (reference sequence). Written as DNA, the CDR3 is TGTGCCAGCAGCTTGATAGCGGGAGCATCTCTCAATGAGCAGTTCTTC. Translated, it gives CASSLIAGASLNEQFF.

V gene TRBV5-1 combines with J gene TRBJ2-7, with 8 nucleotides matching TRBD1. Germline lookup yields CDR1 SGHRS and CDR2 YFSETQ. CDR3 length: 13 residues. V shed 5 bases, J shed 4 bases, and the junction held 5 bases outside the gene matches. The CDR3 protein is CASREGQAYEQYF. The CDR3 nucleotides read TGCGCCAGCAGGGAGGGACAGGCTTACGAGCAGTACTTC.

This clone was found once. V is TRBV21-1 and J is TRBJ1-5. TRBV21-1 represents a pseudogene. This CDR3 spans 17 amino acids. The CDR3 coding sequence is TGTGCCAGCAGCAAAGCGCTCAAAGGCCCGGGAAATCAGCCCCAGCATTTT. This codes for CASSKALKGPGNQPQHF.

This clone was detected a few times. This chain uses TRBV18 with TRBJ2-7; the D gene is possibly TRBD1 (6 bases). This CDR3 region has 16 residues. With 0 bases removed from V and 0 bases from J, the gap between germline ends came to 12 bases. Germline CDR1 and CDR2: KGHSH and LQKENI. The CDR3 DNA is TGTGCCAGCTCACCACCTATGCAGGGGTACTCCTACGAGCAGTACTTC. This codes for CASSPPMQGYSYEQYF.

This sequence joins TRBV27 and TRBJ1-2, with 8 bases aligning to TRBD1. The ends lost 5 bases at V and 7 bases at J; junction bases unmatched: 18. The V gene's germline CDR1 is MNHEY and CDR2 SMNVEV (reference sequence). CDR3 size: 17 residues. CDR3 residues: CASSPFVSGQGGGGYTF. In nucleotides, the CDR3 is TGTGCCAGCAGTCCTTTCGTGTCCGGACAGGGTGGTGGTGGCTACACCTTC.

This clone showed up just a few times. The gene calls are TRBV6-5 and TRBJ2-7; 8 positions agree with TRBD1. V was pared by 7 bases and J by 5 bases, with 1 base of the junction left unmatched. In germline, CDR1 is MNHEY, CDR2 SVGAGI. The CDR3 contains 11 residues. CDR3 sequence (DNA): TGTGCCAGCAACAGGGGGGACGAGCAGTACTTC. Protein product: CASNRGDEQYF.